The 20 T cell receptor beta chains listed next were all sequenced from one sample in a study of cytomegalovirus exposure and HLA in healthy donors. Use of 60 Vbeta and 13 Jbeta primers characterized the PCR. The assay was immunoSEQ multiplex PCR, and TCRdb's table has in-frame clones only and misses some. The sample lists hundreds of thousands of clones; roughly 70% were seen once. The sample taken for sequencing was PBMCs. These receptors were obtained from a female donor in good health and CMV-seronegative.

This chain uses TRBV28 with TRBJ1-3; D not certain. V lost 2 bases to trimming and J lost 4 bases, with 15 bases between them. In germline, CDR1 is MDHEN, CDR2 SYDVKM. This CDR3 region has 16 residues. The CDR3 DNA sequence: TGTGCCAGCAGTTTAACGTCAGGAGGTCGAGGAAACACCATATATTTT. Protein: CASSLTSGGRGNTIYF.

The J gene is TRBJ2-1, the V gene TRBV6-4, with D perhaps TRBD1 (7 bases). Per the germline V gene, CDR1 is MRHNA and CDR2 is SNTAGT. The CDR3 length is 12 residues. V shed 5 bases and J shed 8 bases, with 10 bases lying between them. This chain's CDR3 is CASSQGGHEQFF. The CDR3 DNA reads as TGTGCCAGCAGTCAGGGGGGACATGAGCAGTTCTTC.

This chain connects TRBV21-1 to TRBJ1-5; TRBD1 reflects the table's D call only, with no check against the DNA. TRBV21-1 is an annotated pseudogene. The CDR3 extends over 21 amino acids. In DNA, the CDR3 is TGTGCCAGCAGCAAAGGACCGGCGACAGGGGGATTGGGCTATAGCAATCAGCCCCAGCATTTT. This gives the protein CASSKGPATGGLGYSNQPQHF.

The V and J genes are TRBV25-1 and TRBJ2-5, with 7 bases matching TRBD2. Germline V gene sequence: CDR1 MGHDK, CDR2 SYGVNS. This CDR3 is built from 14 residues. With 4 bases clipped from V and 4 bases from J, the junction kept 6 bases outside the gene matches. CDR3: CASSVATSLETQYF. The CDR3, as DNA: TGTGCCAGCAGTGTCGCGACTAGCCTAGAGACCCAGTACTTC.

This rearrangement joins TRBV5-1 to TRBJ2-5; no reliable D call. Looked up from germline, CDR1 is SGHRS and CDR2 is YFSETQ. V was clipped by 6 bases and J by 7 bases, with 13 bases between them. The CDR3 spans 12 residues. CDR3: CASTSPSGTQYF. The CDR3 DNA follows: TGCGCCAGCACCTCCCCGAGTGGGACCCAGTACTTC.

This chain connects TRBV25-1 to TRBJ1-2; 8 bases are a match to TRBD1. Germline V CDR1 and CDR2: MGHDK, SYGVNS. The J segment lost 12 bases and the V segment lost 1 base, leaving 16 bases of the junction unmatched. The CDR3 is 16 residues long. DNA for the CDR3: TGTGCCAGCAGTGAATCCGGCCGCACGGACAGGGAAGGCAACACCTTC. Its translation: CASSESGRTDREGNTF.

This clone was observed a few times. The chain is built from TRBV28 and TRBJ1-5; D might be TRBD1 (5 bases). Trimming cost V 2 bases and J 2 bases, with 7 bases left between them. Germline V CDR1 and CDR2: MDHEN, SYDVKM. The CDR3 runs to 14 residues. The CDR3 DNA sequence: TGTGCCAGCAGTTTAATACAGGGCAATCAGCCCCAGCATTTT. Translation: CASSLIQGNQPQHF.

V gene TRBV9 combines with J gene TRBJ1-3; tentatively, D is TRBD1 (5 bases). Per the germline V gene, CDR1 is SGDLS and CDR2 is YYNGEE. The germline V and J ends were trimmed by 5 bases and 5 bases, with 20 bases remaining between them. The CDR3 is made up of 16 amino acids. The CDR3 loop is CASSGEAGRGRNTIYF. The CDR3 DNA reads TGTGCCAGCAGTGGGGAGGCAGGGCGCGGGCGAAACACCATATATTTT.

The V and J genes are TRBV7-2 and TRBJ2-5; D is uncertain. V was pared by 3 bases and J by 7 bases, with 12 bases between. The CDR3 contains 13 residues. Germline values: CDR1 SGHTA, CDR2 FQGNSA. CDR3 DNA sequence: TGTGCCAGCAGCTTCGGTCTCGCCGGGACCCAGTACTTC. It specifies CASSFGLAGTQYF.

A few counts support this clone. The V call is TRBV5-4, the J call TRBJ2-1, with TRBD2 matching over 11 bases. Looked up from germline, CDR1 is SGHNT and CDR2 is YYREEE (reference sequence). CDR3 size: 18 residues. Germline trimming cut 4 bases from V and 8 bases from J; bases unmatched to any gene: 17. The CDR3 DNA is TGTGCCAGCAGCCCACCTGTAGCGGGAGGGACTAAGGGCGATGAGCAGTTCTTC. This encodes CASSPPVAGGTKGDEQFF.

The chain has TRBV28 and TRBJ1-2; D not resolved. The germline CDR1 and CDR2 sequences are MDHEN and SYDVKM. This CDR3 is 16 amino acids long. Trimming pared 6 bases from V and 8 bases from J, leaving 25 bases between. The CDR3, as DNA: TGTGCCAGCAGCGGAGAACGTCTCGAGCCCCTTGGAGGCTACACCTTC. The encoded protein is CASSGERLEPLGGYTF.

The rearrangement joins TRBV11-3 to TRBJ1-2; TRBD1 matches 11 bases. The CDR3 totals 14 residues. Germline CDR1 reads SGHNT; CDR2 reads YENEEA. V was pared by 5 bases and J by 3 bases, with 2 bases of the junction left unmatched. The CDR3 loop is CASSLDRGHYGYTF. CDR3 in DNA: TGTGCCAGCAGCCTGGACAGGGGGCACTATGGCTACACCTTC.

The chain recombines TRBV5-1 with TRBJ2-2; TRBD1 aligns across 7 bases. Germline values: CDR1 SGHRS, CDR2 YFSETQ. J lost 5 bases, V lost 4 bases, and 20 bases had no gene match. The CDR3 has 19 residues. This CDR3 is CASSAGRQGDFLGTGELFF. CDR3 bases: TGCGCCAGCAGCGCGGGTAGACAGGGCGACTTTCTTGGGACCGGGGAGCTGTTTTTT.

This chain joins TRBV7-9 and TRBJ1-2; TRBD1 agrees at 9 bases. With V trimmed by 2 bases and J by 8 bases, 15 bases remained unmatched. From germline, CDR1 is SEHNR and CDR2 FQNEAQ (reference sequence). The CDR3 loop spans 17 amino acids. This CDR3 is CASSLSGRTGTGHGYTF. DNA for the CDR3: TGTGCCAGCAGCTTATCCGGGAGGACCGGGACAGGGCACGGCTACACCTTC. The variable domain in full, completed from reference TRBV7-9 and TRBJ1-2, reads DTGVSQNPRHKITKRGQNVTFRCDPISEHNRLYWYRQTLGQGPEFLTYFQNEAQLEKSRLLSDRFSAERPKGSFSTLEIQRTEQGDSAMYLCASSLSGRTGTGHGYTFGSGTRLTVV.

This clone was seen a handful of times. The gene calls are TRBV28 and TRBJ2-2; no reliable D call. This CDR3 contains 15 residues. Germline V gene sequence: CDR1 MDHEN, CDR2 SYDVKM. Between the trimmed V and J ends, which lost 7 bases and 3 bases, there was a span of 15 bases. CDR3 region: CASTLSGIHTGELFF. The CDR3 DNA follows: TGTGCCAGCACTCTCTCGGGTATTCACACCGGGGAGCTGTTTTTT.

This clone appeared once. The V call is TRBV11-2, the J call TRBJ1-5; maybe TRBD1 (5 bases). V lost 5 bases to trimming and J lost 4 bases, with 15 bases between them. The CDR3 is made up of 15 amino acids. Germline V lookup: CDR1 SGHAT, CDR2 FQNNGV. The DNA for the CDR3 is TGTGCCAGCAGCCCGACGGCGGGGGGAAATCAGCCCCAGCATTTT. It is translated as CASSPTAGGNQPQHF. The whole variable domain, filled in from reference TRBV11-2 and TRBJ1-5, reads EAGVAQSPRYKIIEKRQSVAFWCNPISGHATLYWYQQILGQGPKLLIQFQNNGVVDDSQLPKDRFSAERLKGVDSTLKIQPAKLEDSAVYLCASSPTAGGNQPQHFGDGTRLSIL.

Remarks on this clone: At one end, the junction sequence differs from germline, possibly due to a read error. V usage is TRBV19 and J usage is TRBJ2-5, with 10 bases matching TRBD1. Germline V gives CDR1 LNHDA, CDR2 SQIVND (reference sequence). The CDR3 is 15 amino acids. The CDR3 sequence is CASSTSGTGAEAQYF. CDR3 nucleotide sequence: TGTGCCAGTAGTACCTCCGGGACAGGGGCAGAGGCCCAGTACTTC. The entire variable domain, with the rest obtained from reference TRBV19 and TRBJ2-5, is as follows: DGGITQSPKYLFRKEGQNVTLSCEQNLNHDAMYWYRQDPGQGLRLIYYSQIVNDFQKGDIAEGYSVSREKKESFPLTVTSAQKNPTAFYLCASSTSGTGAEAQYFGPGTRLLVL.

This clone was recorded only once. The rearrangement uses TRBV6-1 and TRBJ1-3; unclear D gene. Trimming took off 8 bases at V and 0 bases at J, with 5 bases between the two ends. The CDR3 runs to 12 residues. Germline-derived CDR1 and CDR2 are MNHNS and SASEGT. The CDR3 region is CASESSGNTIYF. The DNA for the CDR3 is TGTGCCAGCGAGTCCTCTGGAAACACCATATATTTT.

The genes are TRBV5-6 and TRBJ1-2; no clear D gene. CDR1 SGHDT and CDR2 YYEEEE come from the germline V gene. The V end lost 4 bases, the J end lost 4 bases, and 14 bases lay between the germline ends. This CDR3 comprises 14 residues. This chain's CDR3 is CASSPYLGSYGYTF. The CDR3 DNA is TGTGCCAGCAGCCCGTATCTAGGCAGCTATGGCTACACCTTC. The whole variable domain, filled in from reference TRBV5-6 and TRBJ1-2, reads DAGVTQSPTHLIKTRGQQVTLRCSPKSGHDTVSWYQQALGQGPQFIFQYYEEEERQRGNFPDRFSGHQFPNYSSELNVNALLLGDSALYLCASSPYLGSYGYTFGSGTRLTVV.

The chain joins TRBV4-1 to TRBJ2-3; D not resolved. Trimming cost V 4 bases and J 6 bases, with 14 bases left between them. Looked up from germline, CDR1 is MGHRA and CDR2 is YSYEKL. This CDR3 has 14 residues. The CDR3 spells CASSPSPGGDTQYF. The CDR3 nucleotides read TGCGCCAGCAGCCCTTCACCGGGTGGGGATACGCAGTATTTT.